Ten or more counts support the clone carrying this T cell receptor beta chain. Its target is not known. Per germline, CDR1 KGHDR and CDR2 SFDVKD. Unmatched junction bases numbered 8, after V lost 4 bases and J lost 2 bases. The CDR3 is made up of 16 amino acids. Investigators prepared the TCR beta libraries by applying iRepertoire HTBI primers and Arm-PCR of CDR3 regions. TCRdb re-analysed the multiplex PCR reads in MiXCR, keeping a single row per CDR3 protein. Seen here are approximately 230,000 distinct CDR3 sequences, about 18% observed once, and the top ten hold 22%. Time point defined: newly diagnosed GD, antithyroid drugs for less than 3 months. From PBMCs, RNA was extracted and then used to make the TCR library. These data are taken from a study of regulatory T cells in long-lasting Graves disease. Whole-study results and caveats: Thyroid tissue was not sampled; only peripheral blood was. Persistent Graves' patients showed less TCR diversity than newly diagnosed patients showed.

The chain links TRBV24-1 to TRBJ2-5; 8 bases agree with TRBD1. The receptor was isolated from a female donor with Graves disease. Sequences were derived from peripheral blood mononuclear cells (PBMCs), sampled at new diagnosis, from a patient treated with antithyroid drugs. For the CDR3, the DNA is TGTGCCACCAGTGACCCGACAGGGGTTACGCAAGAGACCCAGTACTTC. This sequence encodes CATSDPTGVTQETQYF.